The 5 T cell receptor beta chains in this list originate from one sample, sequenced in a study of T cell responses to AZD1222 COVID-19 vaccine. Profiling relied on immunoSEQ multiplex PCR, and the TCRdb table lists in-frame clones only, not all of them. This repertoire shows 89,000 or so clones, just over 85% found once; its top ten account for 5.6%. Specimen: peripheral blood, collected 28 days after the second AZD1222 dose. These receptors were collected from an adult who received the AZD1222 COVID-19 vaccine.

This clone has a single count. The chain combines TRBV10-3 with TRBJ1-3, with a weak D call TRBD1 (5 bases). Looked up from germline, CDR1 is ENHRY and CDR2 is SYGVKD. The CDR3 is 13 residues long. Trimming took off 11 bases at V and 4 bases at J, with 15 bases between the two ends. For the CDR3, the DNA is TGTGCCGCCGTACAAGGGGCCGGAAACACCATATATTTT. Its protein product is CAAVQGAGNTIYF.

The chain links TRBV12-3 or TRBV12-4 to TRBJ2-1; a possible D gene is TRBD2 (6 bases). Trimming removed 6 bases at V and 10 bases at J, with 16 bases between. The CDR3 runs to 13 residues. The CDR3 is CASRGGPAGEQFF. As DNA, the CDR3 is TGTGCCAGCAGGGGTGGACCGGCGGGGGAGCAGTTCTTC.

V is TRBV28 and J is TRBJ2-7; the D is unclear. Trimming left V 4 bases short and J 3 bases short, with 19 bases between. The CDR3 covers 16 residues. Germline CDR1 reads MDHEN; CDR2 reads SYDVKM. CDR3 nucleotides: TGTGCCAGCAGTTCATTGAGTCGTAGAGGTGGCTACGAGCAGTACTTC. Translating it yields CASSSLSRRGGYEQYF.

A few counts support this clone. The rearrangement joins TRBV6-1 to TRBJ1-5, with D perhaps TRBD1 (5 bases). The germline V gene encodes CDR1 MNHNS and CDR2 SASEGT. The ends were cut back, 4 bases at V and 3 bases at J, with 19 bases in the middle. This CDR3 contains 17 residues. The DNA of the CDR3 is TGTGCCAGCAGTGTAGGGGCCGGTGCCGGGACCAATCAGCCCCAGCATTTT. This gives the protein CASSVGAGAGTNQPQHF.

The chain is built from TRBV27 and TRBJ2-7, with 8 bases identical to TRBD1. The CDR3 runs to 15 residues. Trimming took 5 bases from V and 0 from J; bases not matched to a gene: 6. The germline V gene has CDR1 MNHEY and CDR2 SMNVEV (reference sequence). The CDR3 DNA reads TGTGCCAGCAGTCTAGGACAGGGCCTCTCCTACGAGCAGTACTTC. Translation gives CASSLGQGLSYEQYF.